This note documents a single T cell receptor beta chain sequence. The data were taken from a study of blood T cell repertoires in COVID-19. As handled by the study authors: Reference gene primer amplification yielded estimated nucleated cell counts. Repertoires were generated with immunoSEQ multiplex PCR, while TCRdb's copy carries only in-frame clones and drops some. V, J and clone size are taken as reported in that table, and D and trimming were inferred from the DNA itself. The sample yields roughly 72,000 clones, approximately 79% seen once. Trimming took 5 bases from V and 8 from J; bases not matched to a gene: 6. CDR3 size: 14 residues. Germline V CDR1 and CDR2: SQVTM, ANQGSEA.

Sequencing was performed on peripheral blood. The sequence came from an elderly woman with active or convalescent COVID-19. The V gene is TRBV29-1, the J gene TRBJ2-1, with 13 bases that match TRBD2. CDR3 sequence reads: CSVRTSGRTDEQFF. Here the CDR3 DNA reads TGCAGCGTTCGGACTAGCGGGAGAACCGATGAGCAGTTCTTC.